This is a list of T cell receptor beta chains from one sample in a study of identical twins. TCRdb recomputed calls from the 5' RACE reads with MiXCR, one row per CDR3 protein. This table holds about 330,000 distinct CDR3 sequences, 9% to 15% found once. The same sample was also studied in work on yellow fever vaccine responses in identical twins.

Material for sequencing was CD8+ T cells sorted from blood. Every receptor here comes from a woman aged 18-35 years in good health. CDR3s include the opening cysteine and the closing phenylalanine or tryptophan. The D gene is left open where the match is weak. Only some rows state a clone size, as once, few, many or a class for expanded clones.

clone size	V gene	D gene	J gene	CDR3 protein	CDR3 DNA
NA	TRBV28	TRBD1	TRBJ1-2	CASSPPADRVYGYTF	TGTGCCAGCAGTCCGCCCGCGGACAGGGTCTATGGCTACACCTTC
few	TRBV11-2	TRBD2	TRBJ2-7	CASSLESGRWYEQYF	TGTGCCAGCAGCTTAGAGAGCGGGAGGTGGTACGAGCAGTACTTC
many	TRBV7-9	TRBD2	TRBJ2-1	CASSPPSGRALEQFF	TGTGCCAGCAGTCCCCCCAGCGGGAGGGCCTTAGAGCAGTTCTTC
many	TRBV4-1	TRBD1	TRBJ1-1	CASSQNRGSTEAFF	TGCGCCAGCAGCCAAAACAGGGGAAGTACTGAAGCTTTCTTT
few	TRBV6-5	NA	TRBJ1-4	CASSYSGQGATNEKLFF	TGTGCCAGCAGTTACTCGGGGCAGGGCGCAACTAATGAAAAACTGTTTTTT
few	TRBV6-5	NA	TRBJ2-5	CASSYRDPGKETQYF	TGTGCCAGCAGTTACAGAGACCCCGGGAAAGAGACCCAGTACTTC
many	TRBV3-1	NA	TRBJ2-3	CASSQSGASTDTQYF	TGTGCCAGCAGCCAATCCGGGGCTTCCACAGATACGCAGTATTTT
few	TRBV5-1	TRBD1	TRBJ2-7	CASSFQGQGANEQYF	TGCGCCAGCAGCTTTCAAGGTCAGGGGGCTAACGAGCAGTACTTC
many	TRBV4-1	NA	TRBJ2-5	CASSQTGTQETQYF	TGCGCCAGCAGCCAGACCGGGACCCAAGAGACCCAGTACTTC
NA	TRBV7-9	TRBD1	TRBJ2-7	CASSLARGQSYEQYF	TGTGCCAGCAGCTTAGCCAGGGGGCAGTCCTACGAGCAGTACTTC
many	TRBV9	NA	TRBJ2-5	CASSVEGGETQYF	TGTGCCAGCAGCGTAGAGGGTGGAGAGACCCAGTACTTC
few	TRBV7-9	NA	TRBJ2-7	CASSLEAKGHEQYF	TGTGCCAGCAGCTTAGAGGCCAAGGGCCACGAGCAGTACTTC
few	TRBV5-1	TRBD1	TRBJ2-3	CASRDPGTGLEFRADTQYF	TGCGCCAGCAGAGACCCCGGGACAGGGTTGGAATTTCGGGCAGATACGCAGTATTTT
few	TRBV7-2	TRBD2	TRBJ2-2	CASSWGGTGELFF	TGTGCCAGCAGCTGGGGGGGGACCGGGGAGCTGTTTTTT
NA	TRBV7-8	NA	TRBJ2-1	CASSLERVAGNEQFF	TGTGCCAGCAGCTTAGAACGAGTGGCCGGAAATGAGCAGTTCTTC
NA	TRBV12-3/TRBV12-4	NA	TRBJ2-7	CASSRTTYEQYF	TGTGCCAGCAGTCGGACTACCTACGAGCAGTACTTC
many	TRBV25-1	TRBD2	TRBJ2-7	CATLGGGSYEQYF	TGTGCCACCCTTGGCGGGGGCTCCTACGAGCAGTACTTC
NA	TRBV6-1	TRBD2	TRBJ2-1	CASRIAGGLNEQFF	TGTGCCAGCAGGATAGCGGGGGGGCTTAATGAGCAGTTCTTC
NA	TRBV6-5	TRBD2	TRBJ2-7	CASSYVGGSKDEQYF	TGTGCCAGCAGTTACGTTGGCGGGAGTAAGGACGAGCAGTACTTC
few	TRBV20-1	NA	TRBJ2-7	CSARYRDYEQYF	TGCAGTGCTAGATACAGGGATTACGAGCAGTACTTC
many	TRBV7-6	TRBD1	TRBJ2-7	CASSRGQGPYEQYF	TGTGCCAGCAGTAGAGGACAGGGTCCCTACGAGCAGTACTTC
few	TRBV29-1	TRBD1	TRBJ1-1	CSVGQGVTEAFF	TGCAGCGTTGGACAGGGAGTCACTGAAGCTTTCTTT
few	TRBV7-9	TRBD1	TRBJ2-5	CASSREGAQETQYF	TGTGCCAGCAGCCGAGAGGGGGCCCAAGAGACCCAGTACTTC
many	TRBV9	NA	TRBJ1-1	CASSVGSERNTEAFF	TGTGCCAGCAGCGTAGGGTCAGAGAGGAACACTGAAGCTTTCTTT
NA	TRBV5-6	NA	TRBJ2-7	CASSPGSGYEQYF	TGTGCCAGCAGCCCCGGGAGTGGCTACGAGCAGTACTTC
NA	TRBV20-1	NA	TRBJ2-1	CSARDPGPYYNEQFF	TGCAGTGCTAGAGACCCGGGACCTTACTACAATGAGCAGTTCTTC